This T cell receptor beta chain is drawn from a study of blood T cells in healthy people across ages. Germline V CDR1 and CDR2: DFQATT, SNEGSKA (reference sequence). The CDR3 runs 14 residues. Caucasian, healthy and from Russia, the donors were aged between about 6 and 90. Together with a sample-barcoded 5' primer, a J-beta primer mix was included in a second PCR lasting 7 to 11 cycles. TCRdb reprocessed the 5' RACE reads with MiXCR, giving one entry per CDR3 protein. This sample has roughly 680,000 distinct CDR3 sequences, with 45% to 60% found just once. To note about this clonotype: At one of its ends the junction is not consistent with the germline gene, which may arise from a read error.

The sample comprised blood. The clonotype was recovered from a woman aged 80 or older in good health. The genes are TRBV20-1 and TRBJ1-6; D remains unclear. CDR3 region: CGASRRETASPLHF. The CDR3 bases are TGCGGTGCTAGCCGCCGGGAGACTGCTTCACCCCTCCACTTT.